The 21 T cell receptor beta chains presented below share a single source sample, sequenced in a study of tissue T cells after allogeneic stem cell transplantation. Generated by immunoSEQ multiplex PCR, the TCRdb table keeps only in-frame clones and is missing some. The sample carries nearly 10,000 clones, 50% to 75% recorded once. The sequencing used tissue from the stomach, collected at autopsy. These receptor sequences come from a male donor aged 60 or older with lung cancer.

Written as DNA, the CDR3 is TGTGCCAGCAGTTTATTGATAGCGAACCTTGGCTACGAGCAGTACTTC. Encoded protein: CASSLLIANLGYEQYF. The J gene is TRBJ2-7, the V gene TRBV28, with D possibly being TRBD2 (5 bases). Germline lookup yields CDR1 MDHEN and CDR2 SYDVKM. The V gene lost 1 base and the J gene lost 3 bases, with 16 bases spanning the gap. This CDR3 is 16 amino acids long.

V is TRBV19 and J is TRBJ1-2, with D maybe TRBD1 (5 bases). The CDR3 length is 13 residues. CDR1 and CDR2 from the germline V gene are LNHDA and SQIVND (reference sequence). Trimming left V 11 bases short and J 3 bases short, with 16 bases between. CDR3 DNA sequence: TGTGCCGGGAGCGGGGGGAACTACTATGGCTACACCTTC. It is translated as CAGSGGNYYGYTF.

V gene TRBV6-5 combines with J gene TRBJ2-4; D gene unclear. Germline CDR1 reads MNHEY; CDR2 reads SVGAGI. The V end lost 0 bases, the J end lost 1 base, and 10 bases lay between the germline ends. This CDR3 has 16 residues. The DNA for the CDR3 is TGTGCCAGCAGTTACTCGAGTACCCGGGCCAAAAACATTCAGTACTTC. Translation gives CASSYSSTRAKNIQYF.

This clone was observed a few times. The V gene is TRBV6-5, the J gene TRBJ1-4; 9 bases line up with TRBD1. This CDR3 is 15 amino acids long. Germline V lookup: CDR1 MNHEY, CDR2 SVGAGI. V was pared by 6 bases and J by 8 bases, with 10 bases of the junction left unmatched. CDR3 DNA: TGTGCCAGCAGCCTCACAGGGGGCGCACGGGAAAAACTGTTTTTT. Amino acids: CASSLTGGAREKLFF.

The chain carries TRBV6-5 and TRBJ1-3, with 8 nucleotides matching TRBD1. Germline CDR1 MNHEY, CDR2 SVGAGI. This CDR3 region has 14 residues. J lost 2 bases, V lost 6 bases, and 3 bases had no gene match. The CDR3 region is CASSRQGTGNTIYF. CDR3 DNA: TGTGCCAGCAGCCGACAGGGGACTGGAAACACCATATATTTT.

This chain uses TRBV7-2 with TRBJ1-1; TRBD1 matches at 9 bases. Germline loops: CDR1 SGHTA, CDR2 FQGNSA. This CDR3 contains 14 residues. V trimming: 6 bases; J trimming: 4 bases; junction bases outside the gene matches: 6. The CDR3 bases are TGTGCCAGCAGGGGACAGGGAGGGAGCACTGAAGCTTTCTTT. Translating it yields CASRGQGGSTEAFF.

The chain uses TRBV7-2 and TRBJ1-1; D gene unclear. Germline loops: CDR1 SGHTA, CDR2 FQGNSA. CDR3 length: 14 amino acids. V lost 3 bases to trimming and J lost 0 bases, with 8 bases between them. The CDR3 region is CASSFQNMNTEAFF. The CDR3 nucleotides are TGTGCCAGCAGCTTTCAGAACATGAACACTGAAGCTTTCTTT. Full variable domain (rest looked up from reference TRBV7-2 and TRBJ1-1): GAGVSQSPSNKVTEKGKDVELRCDPISGHTALYWYRQSLGQGLEFLIYFQGNSAPDKSGLPSDRFSAERTGGSVSTLTIQRTQQEDSAVYLCASSFQNMNTEAFFGQGTRLTVV.

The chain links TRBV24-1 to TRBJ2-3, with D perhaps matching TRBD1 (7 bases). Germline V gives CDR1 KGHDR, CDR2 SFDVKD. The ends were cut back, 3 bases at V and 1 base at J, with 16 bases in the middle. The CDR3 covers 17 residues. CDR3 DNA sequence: TGTGCCACCAGTGATCATGACAGGGAGGAAGGCACAGATACGCAGTATTTT. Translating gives CATSDHDREEGTDTQYF.

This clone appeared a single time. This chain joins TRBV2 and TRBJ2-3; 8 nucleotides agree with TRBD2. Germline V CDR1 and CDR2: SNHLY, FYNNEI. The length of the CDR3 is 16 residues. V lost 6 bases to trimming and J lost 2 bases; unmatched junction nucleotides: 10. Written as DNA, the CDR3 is TGTGCCAGCAGCGGGGGAGCGGGGGCTAACACAGATACGCAGTATTTT. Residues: CASSGGAGANTDTQYF.

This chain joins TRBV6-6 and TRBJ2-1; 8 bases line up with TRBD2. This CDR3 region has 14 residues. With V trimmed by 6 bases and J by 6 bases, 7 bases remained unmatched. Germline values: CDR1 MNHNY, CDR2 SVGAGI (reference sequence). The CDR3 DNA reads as TGTGCCAGCAGCCCTACGGGGGGGCCCAATGAGCAGTTCTTC. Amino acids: CASSPTGGPNEQFF.

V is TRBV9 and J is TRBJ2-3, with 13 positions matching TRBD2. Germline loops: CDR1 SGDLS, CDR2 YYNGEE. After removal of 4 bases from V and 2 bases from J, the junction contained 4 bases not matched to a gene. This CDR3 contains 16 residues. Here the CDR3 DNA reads TGTGCCAGCAGCACTACTAGCGGGGGGGACACAGATACGCAGTATTTT. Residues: CASSTTSGGDTDTQYF.

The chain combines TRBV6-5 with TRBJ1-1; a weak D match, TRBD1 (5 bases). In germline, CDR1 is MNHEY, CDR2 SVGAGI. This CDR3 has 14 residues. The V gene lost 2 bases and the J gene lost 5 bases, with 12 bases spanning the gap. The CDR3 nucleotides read TGTGCCAGCAGTTACGAACAGGTCGTTACTGAAGCTTTCTTT. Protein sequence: CASSYEQVVTEAFF.

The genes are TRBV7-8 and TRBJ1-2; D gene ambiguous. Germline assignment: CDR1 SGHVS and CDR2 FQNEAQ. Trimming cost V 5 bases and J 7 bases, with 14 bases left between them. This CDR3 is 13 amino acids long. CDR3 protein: CASSLTTLSGYTF. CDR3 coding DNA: TGTGCCAGCAGCCTTACAACACTCTCTGGCTACACCTTC.

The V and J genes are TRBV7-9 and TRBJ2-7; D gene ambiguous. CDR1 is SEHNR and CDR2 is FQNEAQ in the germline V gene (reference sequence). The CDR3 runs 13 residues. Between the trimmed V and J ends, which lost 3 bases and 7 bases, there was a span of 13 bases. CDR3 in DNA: TGTGCCAGCAGCTTGAAACAGCTTAGTGAGCAGTACTTC. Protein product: CASSLKQLSEQYF.

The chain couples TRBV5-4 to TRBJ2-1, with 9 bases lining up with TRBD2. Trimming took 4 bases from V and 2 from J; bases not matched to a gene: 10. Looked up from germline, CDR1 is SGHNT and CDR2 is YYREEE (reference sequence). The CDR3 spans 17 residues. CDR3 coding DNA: TGTGCCAGCAGCCTAACGGTCGCGGGAGGGCCCTACAATGAGCAGTTCTTC. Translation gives CASSLTVAGGPYNEQFF. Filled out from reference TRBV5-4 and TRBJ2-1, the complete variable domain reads ETGVTQSPTHLIKTRGQQVTLRCSSQSGHNTVSWYQQALGQGPQFIFQYYREEENGRGNFPPRFSGLQFPNYSSELNVNALELDDSALYLCASSLTVAGGPYNEQFFGPGTRLTVL.

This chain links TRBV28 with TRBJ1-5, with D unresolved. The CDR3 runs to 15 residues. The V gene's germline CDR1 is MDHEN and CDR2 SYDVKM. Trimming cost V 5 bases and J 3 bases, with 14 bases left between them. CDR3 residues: CASSLPSGNNQPQHF. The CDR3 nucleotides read TGTGCCAGCAGTCTACCCTCCGGGAACAATCAGCCCCAGCATTTT.

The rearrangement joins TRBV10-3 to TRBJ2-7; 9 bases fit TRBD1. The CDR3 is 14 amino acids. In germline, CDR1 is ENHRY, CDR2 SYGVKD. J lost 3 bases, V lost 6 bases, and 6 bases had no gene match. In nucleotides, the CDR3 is TGTGCCATCAGCCCCGGGACAGGGTTCTACGAGCAGTACTTC. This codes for CAISPGTGFYEQYF.

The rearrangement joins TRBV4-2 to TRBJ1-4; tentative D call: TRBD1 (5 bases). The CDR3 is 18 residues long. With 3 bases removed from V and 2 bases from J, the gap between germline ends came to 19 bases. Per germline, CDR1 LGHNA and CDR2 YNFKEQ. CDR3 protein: CASSQDEGSPRTNEKLFF. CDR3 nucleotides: TGTGCCAGCAGCCAGGATGAGGGGAGCCCGCGGACTAATGAAAAACTGTTTTTT.

CDR3 sequence: CASSVSGDDTQYF. The CDR3 bases are TGTGCCAGCAGTGTTTCAGGGGATGATACGCAGTATTTT. The V and J genes are TRBV2 and TRBJ2-3; D is possibly TRBD1 (6 bases). Germline CDR1 reads SNHLY; CDR2 reads FYNNEI. The CDR3 is 13 amino acids. The V end lost 4 bases, the J end lost 6 bases, and 11 bases lay between the germline ends.

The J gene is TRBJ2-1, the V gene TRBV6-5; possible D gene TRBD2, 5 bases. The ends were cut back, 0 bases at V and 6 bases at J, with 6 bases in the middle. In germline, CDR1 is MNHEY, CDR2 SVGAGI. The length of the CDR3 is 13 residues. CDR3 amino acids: CASSYSGLNEQFF. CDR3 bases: TGTGCCAGCAGTTACTCAGGACTCAATGAGCAGTTCTTC.

Here the CDR3 reads CASSIDRISEQFF. DNA of the CDR3: TGTGCCAGTAGTATAGATCGTATAAGTGAGCAGTTCTTC. V is TRBV19 and J is TRBJ2-1; unclear D gene. The CDR3 contains 13 residues. Trimming pared 0 bases from V and 9 bases from J, leaving 9 bases between. The germline V gene has CDR1 LNHDA and CDR2 SQIVND (reference sequence).